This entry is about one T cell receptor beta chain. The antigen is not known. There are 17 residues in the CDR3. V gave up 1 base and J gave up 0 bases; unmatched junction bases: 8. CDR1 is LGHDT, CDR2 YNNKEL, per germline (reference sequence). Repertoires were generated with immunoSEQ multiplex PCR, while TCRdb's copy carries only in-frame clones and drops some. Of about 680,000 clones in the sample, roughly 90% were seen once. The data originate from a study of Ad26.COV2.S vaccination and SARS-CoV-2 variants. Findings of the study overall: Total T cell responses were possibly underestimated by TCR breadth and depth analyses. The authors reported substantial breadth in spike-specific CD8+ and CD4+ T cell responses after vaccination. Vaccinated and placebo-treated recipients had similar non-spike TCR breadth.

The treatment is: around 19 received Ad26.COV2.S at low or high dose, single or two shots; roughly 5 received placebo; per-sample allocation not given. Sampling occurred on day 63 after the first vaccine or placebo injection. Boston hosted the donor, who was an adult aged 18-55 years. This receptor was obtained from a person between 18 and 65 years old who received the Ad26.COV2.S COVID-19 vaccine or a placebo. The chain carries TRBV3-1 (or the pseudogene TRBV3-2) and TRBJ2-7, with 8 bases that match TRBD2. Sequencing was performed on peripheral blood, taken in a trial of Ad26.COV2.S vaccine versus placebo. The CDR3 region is CASSQGVSSGGSYEQYF. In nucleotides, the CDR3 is TGTGCCAGCAGCCAAGGGGTCTCGAGCGGGGGCTCCTACGAGCAGTACTTC.